A single sample is the source of the 4 T cell receptor beta chains below, sequenced in a study of T-cell reconstitution after alpha-beta-depleted transplantation in children. Unique molecular identifiers were used to barcode this TCRbeta library. TCRdb re-analysed the PCR reads in MiXCR, keeping a single row per CDR3 protein. The top ten clones hold 3% to 3.5% of a sample with fewer than 200,000 distinct CDR3 sequences, roughly 6.8% of them seen once. The sample consisted of PBMCs from the stem cell graft donor, taken from the stem cell graft. These receptors came from a human donor who donated a stem cell graft to a child with Wiskott-Aldrich syndrome.

This clonotype was seen a handful of times. This chain uses TRBV5-1 with TRBJ2-7; 9 bases line up with TRBD1. CDR3 length: 15 amino acids. The V gene's germline CDR1 is SGHRS and CDR2 YFSETQ. V shed 4 bases and J 7 bases; nucleotides not matched to a gene: 12. The DNA for the CDR3 is TGCGCCAGCAGCCGGGACAGGGTCGAATACGGGGAGCAGTACTTC. Translation: CASSRDRVEYGEQYF.

Ten or more counts support this clonotype. This chain joins TRBV20-1 and TRBJ2-1; D gene unclear. The CDR3 sequence is 14 residues long. Germline loops: CDR1 DFQATT, CDR2 SNEGSKA (reference sequence). V dropped 1 base and J dropped 2 bases, with 9 bases sitting between them. The CDR3 nucleotides read TGCAGTGCTAGAGTAGATGGAACCTACAATGAGCAGTTCTTC. Encoded protein: CSARVDGTYNEQFF.

This clonotype was counted many times. This sequence joins TRBV7-8 and TRBJ2-7; 8 bases agree with TRBD1. CDR1 is SGHVS, CDR2 FQNEAQ, per germline. This CDR3 has 15 residues. J lost 0 bases, V lost 1 base, and 2 bases had no gene match. CDR3: CASSLEGQVSYEQYF. For the CDR3, the DNA is TGTGCCAGCAGCTTAGAGGGACAGGTCTCCTACGAGCAGTACTTC.

The CDR3 DNA sequence: TGTGCCTGGAGAAGGGGACTAGCGGTGCGAGGTACGCAGTATTTT. Translated, it gives CAWRRGLAVRGTQYF. This chain connects TRBV30 to TRBJ2-3; 11 bases line up with TRBD2. The CDR3 totals 15 residues. CDR1 is GTSNPN and CDR2 is SVGIG in the germline V gene (reference sequence). Trimming at V came to 3 bases and at J to 8 bases, leaving 10 bases not matched to a gene.